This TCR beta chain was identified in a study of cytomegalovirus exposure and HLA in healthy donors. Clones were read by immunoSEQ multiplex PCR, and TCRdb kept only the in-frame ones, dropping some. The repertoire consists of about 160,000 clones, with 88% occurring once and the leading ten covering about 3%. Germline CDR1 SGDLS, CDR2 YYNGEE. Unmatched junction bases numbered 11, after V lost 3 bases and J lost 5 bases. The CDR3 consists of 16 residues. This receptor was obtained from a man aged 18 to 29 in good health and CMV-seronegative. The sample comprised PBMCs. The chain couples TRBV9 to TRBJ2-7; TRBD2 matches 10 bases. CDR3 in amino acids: CASSAYGSGRANEQYF. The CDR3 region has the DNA TGTGCCAGCAGCGCCTACGGAAGCGGGAGGGCCAACGAGCAGTACTTC.